This paragraph covers one T cell receptor beta chain sequence. The antigen this receptor binds is unknown. No per-base quality is available; no much larger clone lies one base away. The data stem from a study of CD8+CD57+ T cells in acquired aplastic anemia (dated by TCRdb to 2017 to 2018). A note on the overall study: DNA extracted from sorted CD4+ and CD8+ cells had a mean of 3.2 ug, with a range of about 0.19 to 30 ug. An average of approximately 9.8 million reads for CD4+ cells and approximately 11 million reads for CD8+ cells was obtained from healthy donor samples. Broad study findings and their caveats: CD8+ Simpson's diversity did not differ significantly between patients and healthy controls (P=0.060). Although roughly 30 CD8+ CDR3 sequences were shared by patients and controls, these sequences appeared highly expressed in patients and within the immunodominant clones of patients.

TCR beta VDJ combination and CDR3 sequence profiling used genomic DNA as the template. An Illumina HiSeq 2000 was used for TCR repertoire sequencing. The authors' analysis ran thus. TRBV/TRBJ rearrangement plots, CDR3 size and DJ length profiles, and Simpson's diversity index were used to assess repertoires. Whichever DNA sequence was most abundant in the deep sequencing data was defined as the immunodominant clone. CDR3 amino acid sequences were checked for sharing across subjects and were also compared against the VDJdb database and published repertoires. TCRdb reanalyzed the raw reads on its own, using fastp at Q25 for trimming and MiXCR for clone calling, and kept in-frame beta chains. Records with the same CDR3 protein are collapsed into one entry carrying the most frequent genes and DNA. The V and J calls, along with clone size, are taken from TCRdb and not from the paper's own processing. For this sample the table gives approximately 170,000 distinct CDR3 sequences, of which about 53% were detected only once. The ten largest clonotypes hold 15% to 20% of the sample.

TCR repertoires of sorted CD4+ and CD8+ blood T cells from severe aplastic anemia patients and healthy subjects were deep-sequenced in the study. Ficoll-Paque density gradient centrifugation was used to isolate peripheral blood mononuclear cells. Before DNA extraction, CD4+ and CD8+ T cells were sorted with FACS or magnetic beads. The origin of this receptor is a human donor in good health, serving as a control. Sequencing was done on a sample of sorted CD4+, CD8+, or CD8+CD57+ T cells (not recorded which) from PBMCs.

The CDR3 reads as follows: CASSLTGGDGYTF. The DNA sequence follows: TGTGCCAGCAGCTTAACGGGCGGGGATGGCTACACCTTC. This chain is built from TRBV7-3 and TRBJ1-2; a confident D gene designation cannot be given. CDR1 and CDR2 were assigned from the germline V gene as SGHTA and FQGTGA. From the cysteine through the phenylalanine, the CDR3 covers 13 amino acids. Just the 39-base CDR3 DNA is kept, in frame starting at base 1. Deletion took 0 bases off V and 6 bases off J, with a span of 8 bases between the germline ends.